This TCR beta chain was found in a study of cytomegalovirus exposure and HLA in healthy donors (dated by TCRdb to about 2017). Regarding the complete study: An earlier analysis of some 550 of the donors reported 250 to 350 Gb of sequence data and roughly 100 million unique TCR beta sequences from some 180 million T cells. Typing coverage varied by locus: roughly 620-640 donors for A, B, C, DRB1 and DQB1; some 520 for DQA1; some 610 for DPA1; 450 to 480 for DPB1. The T cell repertoires of roughly 660 subjects were profiled by immunosequencing and related to cytomegalovirus serostatus. The study was designed to test whether signatures of past pathogen exposure could be identified by cataloging public T cell receptors. Donor age, sex, ethnicity and CMV serostatus were collected together with the repertoire data. Genome-wide SNP genotypes for about three fifths of the roughly 700 donors were used in a later genetic analysis, which treated that subset as a discovery cohort. High-throughput TCR immunosequencing, statistical association of individual TCRs with disease status, and machine learning were combined to predict cytomegalovirus infection status. On average, roughly 240,000 unique TCR beta nucleotide sequences were sequenced per donor among more than 350 genotyped donors of the cohort, with 15% to 20% of those sequences being non-productive. About 5 DR-DQ haplotypes were handled as single units for association and clustering, since linkage in the cohort was strong. An earlier analysis of several hundred of the donors applied high-throughput TCR beta sequencing to assess whether each TCR beta V gene segment acted as functional or pseudogenic. A later analysis re-analyzed previously published TCR beta repertoires from hundreds of donors and added high-resolution HLA genotyping to study TCR occurrence patterns. An early release covering just under 650 HLA-typed donors comprised about 300 gigabases of sequencing data and approximately 85 million unique TCR sequences. Among the approximately 420 genotyped donors, more than 70% belonged to the genetic ancestry cluster associated with self-reported Caucasian donors. Along with the roughly 670-subject first cohort, a separate validation cohort of roughly 110 different subjects was used. All discovery cohort repertoires had been generated using a single sequencing platform. Class I and class II HLA loci were covered by the typing at four-digit resolution. The later analysis used no new phenotypic data to find candidate immune exposures, relying instead on TCR beta sequences and their occurrence across donors. Broader findings and caveats from the paper: An association between a missense DCLRE1C variant and V-gene and J-gene trimming of TCR beta chains was found in a later genetic analysis and replicated in an independent cohort. A later analysis found that TCR association rates varied across HLA loci, with DRB1 alleles showing the most associated TCRs and HLA-C alleles the fewest. For the cohort, immune exposure information was limited to CMV serostatus. Strong co-occurrence of HLA alleles, especially DR and DQ, made assigning TCR associations to individual alleles difficult. In both the original and validation cohorts, the classifier was reported to diagnose cytomegalovirus status with high specificity and sensitivity. The presence/absence analyses assumed that sequencing depth was roughly uniform across donors, and that assumption may not be true. Linkage disequilibrium might explain the correlated functional status among segregating V segments, but an unknown experimental factor could not be ruled out. Most CMV-associated TCR beta chains appeared to be HLA-restricted in a later analysis, and the HLA associations seemed to be driven largely by CMV exposure. Several of the top co-occurrence clusters appeared to be linked to parvovirus B19, influenza, CMV and Epstein-Barr virus, according to a later analysis. In an earlier analysis of 587 of the donors, most TCR beta V segments appeared in productive rearrangements about 90% or about 30% of the time, broadly matching IMGT annotations. Compared with the 666-donor mean, donors in an Asian-associated ancestry cluster had fewer N-insertions in productive TCRs, according to a later genetic analysis. The authors suggested that the approach could potentially be generalized to other disease states and immunological phenotypes. In a later analysis, HLA-associated TCR beta chains were found to be more clonally expanded and to have lower generation probabilities than equally common non-associated chains. This cohort had only TCR beta chains sequenced, and the lack of alpha or paired-chain data limited which features could be detected. The earlier analysis of some 560 of the donors excluded roughly 17 rarely observed V segments, including chromosome 9 orphons, because counts were too low. HLA typing was unavailable for some donors at each locus, so association tests used only the typed subset. The 87-base-pair reads could not distinguish some IMGT-functional V segments, including TRBV6-2 and TRBV6-3, so those segments were excluded. While some public TCRs were present in many individuals, most TCR sequences turned up only very rarely across donors. Three of the identified cytomegalovirus-associated TCR beta chains were confirmed in vitro to be specific for cytomegalovirus antigens. A cluster of highly shared sequence variants was judged likely to be a technical artifact of the sequencing pipeline. At a false discovery rate of 0.05, a later analysis linked about 17,000 TCR beta sequences to specific HLA alleles. A further reported finding was that TCR beta sequences accurately predicted the HLA-A and HLA-B alleles for most subjects in the first cohort. A total of roughly 160 TCR beta chains were listed by the study as associated with cytomegalovirus.

The cohort was made up of approximately 700 healthy bone marrow donors. At the time of sampling, every cohort member was nominally healthy, though immune exposures that went unrecorded were likely present. The donor was CMV seropositive and was included in the group of some 290 seropositive cohort members. A peripheral blood sample was collected from each donor, and TCR beta sequencing was performed on peripheral blood mononuclear cells. The Qiagen DNeasy Blood Extraction Kit was used to extract genomic DNA from the blood cell samples. The cysteine opens and the phenylalanine closes a CDR3 of 15 amino acids. The retained sequence is limited to the CDR3, 45 bases, with the frame set at the first base. CDR1 and CDR2 were assigned from the germline V gene (reference sequence) as LNHDA and SQIVND. V is cut by 4 bases and J by 5 bases, and the space between the germline ends is 17 bases. About this clone: Its recognized antigen is unknown. Nothing much larger sits one base from this clone, and base qualities are not available.

Library construction relied on the immunoSEQ multiplex PCR assay. The multiplex PCR relied on a mix of 60 forward primers for TCR Vbeta segments and 13 reverse primers for TCR Jbeta segments. The CDR3 region of rearranged TCR beta genes was amplified from genomic DNA by a multiplex PCR assay. Amplified TCR beta libraries were sequenced as 87-base-pair reads on the Illumina HiSeq System. The study's processing was this. A later analysis tallied around 80 million unique TCR beta chains across the roughly 610 repertoires, and approximately 12 million of those chains were shared by two or more donors. Raw reads were error-corrected and collapsed into unique sequences by a nearest-neighbor algorithm in which closely related sequences were merged to remove PCR and sequencing errors. CDR3 sequences were aligned to IMGT reference sequences to assign V, D and J gene segments. Each retained sequence needed at least a six-nucleotide match to both a V gene segment and a J gene segment. Rearrangements were classified as productive when the CDR3 lacked stop codons and remained in frame with V and J, and all other rearrangements were classified as non-productive. CDR3 was defined by IMGT convention, running from the second conserved V-encoded cysteine to the conserved J-encoded phenylalanine. In an earlier analysis of 500 to 650 of the donors, sequences lacking an unambiguous match to a single V gene segment were excluded. In an earlier analysis of about 590 of the donors, a V segment was called functional when productive rearrangements were above 56.7%, and segregating when the standard deviation between donors exceeded 5%. A statistical classification framework was developed to diagnose cytomegalovirus status using the catalog of TCR beta chain sequences. In a later analysis, V and J genes were assigned by comparing TCR nucleotide sequences against IMGT/GENE-DB human TR gene sequences. A later analysis assigned CDR3 sequences and most-parsimonious VDJ recombination scenarios with the TCRdist pipeline. In a later analysis, each TCR beta chain was defined by its CDR3 amino acid sequence together with its V-gene family, and reads without a unique V-gene family were excluded. As a way to deal with suspected cross-contamination and a sequencing artifact, a later analysis dropped approximately 590 nucleotide sequences that were highly shared and had low generation probability. A later analysis calculated a clonal expansion index for each public chain from normalized within-repertoire ranks of inferred template counts. A later analysis computed generation probabilities with a VDJ recombination model fitted to out-of-frame rearrangements, and checked the results against IGoR. Hypergeometric tests were used in a later analysis to score TCR-TCR, TCR-HLA and TCR-CMV co-occurrence, with a repertoire-size bias correction applied to the TCR pairs. False discovery rates were estimated in a later analysis by permuting HLA or CMV assignments 20 times. A later analysis grouped co-occurring TCRs with DBSCAN, adding TCRdist sequence similarity when clustering within HLA-allele-positive subsets. Repertoires with fewer than 30,000 or more than 120,000 public chains were left out of co-occurrence clustering, as were several repertoires with anomalous nucleotide sharing. TCRdb carries this immuneACCESS record with in-frame sequences only. Its versions omit some clonotypes, under half of them owing to an unresolved V gene in the studies checked, with the rest unexplained. V, J and clone size derive from that table, while D and trimming were established from the DNA sequence. This sample holds more than 150,000 clones; approximately 71% were observed only once. The top ten hold about 7.7% of the sample.

The rearrangement combines TRBV19 with TRBJ1-1; TRBD1 is perhaps the D gene, given 5 matching bases. This clonotype was obtained from a woman aged 40-49 years in good health and CMV-seropositive. Sequenced material: PBMCs. The CDR3 corresponds to CASSKGALRRTEAFF. The sequence in DNA is TGTGCCAGTAGTAAAGGGGCGTTGAGAAGAACTGAAGCTTTCTTT. Outside the CDR3, residues come from the reference TRBV19 and TRBJ1-1 proteins, so the full variable domain is: DGGITQSPKYLFRKEGQNVTLSCEQNLNHDAMYWYRQDPGQGLRLIYYSQIVNDFQKGDIAEGYSVSREKKESFPLTVTSAQKNPTAFYLCASSKGALRRTEAFFGQGTRLTVV.